The 20 T cell receptor beta chains below all came from one sample that was sequenced in a study of long-term antiretroviral therapy in people with HIV. Version v3.0 of the immunoSEQ assay ran at survey level. The protocol was immunoSEQ multiplex PCR, while the TCRdb copy is restricted to in-frame clones and leaves out a portion. The profile covers about 19,000 clones, with approximately 88% appearing a single time and over 4% taken by the ten largest. This specimen consisted of unsorted PBMCs, obtained 2.1 years after starting antiretroviral therapy. Receptors originate from a young man with HIV.

J is TRBJ1-2 and V is TRBV27; TRBD1 aligns across 7 bases. Germline V gene sequence: CDR1 MNHEY, CDR2 SMNVEV (reference sequence). CDR3 size: 19 residues. V shed 4 bases and J 0 bases; nucleotides not matched to a gene: 17. CDR3 loop: CASSSPTYGQEEANYGYTF. Here the CDR3 DNA reads TGTGCCAGCAGTTCCCCGACATACGGACAGGAGGAGGCTAACTATGGCTACACCTTC.

This chain uses TRBV15 with TRBJ2-1, with D perhaps matching TRBD2 (6 bases). The CDR3 spans 17 residues. Germline V gene data show CDR1 as LNHNV and CDR2 as YYDKDF (reference sequence). The ends were cut back, 3 bases at V and 7 bases at J, with 22 bases in the middle. CDR3 DNA sequence: TGTGCCACCAGCAGCGGCCTCGGGACTCCCGGGCTAAATGAGCAGTTCTTC. Its protein product is CATSSGLGTPGLNEQFF.

The genes are TRBV11-2 and TRBJ2-3, with 8 bases that match TRBD2. CDR3 length: 14 residues. With 3 bases clipped from V and 3 bases from J, the junction kept 2 bases outside the gene matches. Germline-derived CDR1 and CDR2 are SGHAT and FQNNGV. CDR3 protein: CASSLGGRTDTQYF. The DNA of the CDR3 is TGTGCCAGCAGCTTGGGCGGGAGGACAGATACGCAGTATTTT. The variable domain in full, completed from reference TRBV11-2 and TRBJ2-3, reads EAGVAQSPRYKIIEKRQSVAFWCNPISGHATLYWYQQILGQGPKLLIQFQNNGVVDDSQLPKDRFSAERLKGVDSTLKIQPAKLEDSAVYLCASSLGGRTDTQYFGPGTRLTVL.

The chain recombines TRBV27 with TRBJ2-7; 8 nucleotides align to TRBD1. The CDR3 length is 15 residues. In germline, CDR1 is MNHEY, CDR2 SMNVEV (reference sequence). V was pared by 2 bases and J by 2 bases, with 5 bases of the junction left unmatched. CDR3 sequence (DNA): TGTGCCAGCAGTTTACCGGACAGGGCTCCCTACGAGCAGTACTTC. Protein product: CASSLPDRAPYEQYF.

V usage is TRBV29-1 and J usage is TRBJ2-1; D possibly corresponds to TRBD2 (6 bases). V lost 2 bases, J lost 7 bases, and 18 bases lay in between. Germline values: CDR1 SQVTM, CDR2 ANQGSEA. This CDR3 has 15 amino acids. The CDR3 here is CSVERWRDRGNEQFF. The CDR3 DNA reads as TGCAGCGTTGAAAGGTGGAGGGATAGAGGAAATGAGCAGTTCTTC.

This chain links TRBV9 with TRBJ2-2; 10 positions match TRBD1. With V trimmed by 3 bases and J by 1 base, 6 bases remained unmatched. This CDR3 comprises 17 residues. Germline values: CDR1 SGDLS, CDR2 YYNGEE. The CDR3 loop reads CASSEPGQGRNTGELFF. The CDR3, as DNA: TGTGCCAGCAGCGAACCGGGACAGGGGAGGAACACCGGGGAGCTGTTTTTT.

The chain joins TRBV19 to TRBJ1-5; TRBD1 aligns across 7 bases. Germline CDR1 and CDR2: LNHDA and SQIVND (reference sequence). With 5 bases clipped from V and 3 bases from J, the junction kept 10 bases outside the gene matches. The CDR3 loop spans 16 amino acids. CDR3 bases: TGTGCCAGTAGTTTACCACAGGGGACCCCCAATCAGCCCCAGCATTTT. It codes for CASSLPQGTPNQPQHF.

This clone was detected once. V and J are TRBV15 and TRBJ2-7; 10 nucleotides match TRBD1. With 2 bases clipped from V and 9 bases from J, the junction kept 13 bases outside the gene matches. Germline V gives CDR1 LNHNV, CDR2 YYDKDF (reference sequence). The CDR3 loop spans 16 amino acids. The CDR3 DNA follows: TGTGCCACCAGCAGACCGCCGGGACAGGGGTTTCAATCGCAGTACTTC. It is translated as CATSRPPGQGFQSQYF.

The chain carries TRBV29-1 and TRBJ2-2; a possible D gene is TRBD2 (6 bases). The CDR3 runs to 14 residues. Germline V gene sequence: CDR1 SQVTM, CDR2 ANQGSEA. Trimming removed 6 bases at V and 0 bases at J, with 11 bases between. CDR3 protein: CSVPREANTGELFF. The CDR3 bases are TGCAGCGTCCCCAGGGAGGCGAACACCGGGGAGCTGTTTTTT.

The chain uses TRBV4-2 and TRBJ2-3, with no clear D. There are 15 residues in the CDR3. V was cut by 1 base and J by 3 bases, with 11 bases left in between. Germline V gene lookup returns CDR1 LGHNA and CDR2 YNFKEQ. The CDR3 region is CASSQVRSSTDTQYF. CDR3 DNA: TGTGCCAGCAGCCAAGTACGCTCTTCAACAGATACGCAGTATTTT.

CDR3 in amino acids: CASSYDRGYEQYF. The CDR3 coding sequence is TGTGCCAGCAGCTACGACAGAGGTTACGAGCAGTACTTC. The chain is built from TRBV11-2 and TRBJ2-7, with D possibly being TRBD1 (5 bases). V lost 4 bases and J 4 bases, leaving 11 bases between the germline ends. Germline V CDR1 and CDR2: SGHAT, FQNNGV. CDR3 length: 13 amino acids.

V and J are TRBV21-1 and TRBJ2-7; TRBD2 is the table's D call, not checked against the DNA. TRBV21-1 corresponds to a pseudogene. The CDR3 extends over 17 amino acids. Here the CDR3 reads CASSKAGLLVYRFEQYF. CDR3 coding DNA: TGTGCCAGCAGCAAAGCGGGATTACTAGTTTATCGTTTCGAGCAGTACTTC.

The J gene is TRBJ2-7, the V gene TRBV19; D is tentatively TRBD1 or TRBD2 (5 bases each). The V end lost 6 bases, the J end lost 3 bases, and 12 bases lay between the germline ends. This CDR3 is built from 13 residues. The V gene's germline CDR1 is LNHDA and CDR2 SQIVND (reference sequence). DNA of the CDR3: TGTGCCAGTAGAAGCATGGGGGACTACGAGCAGTACTTC. Protein sequence: CASRSMGDYEQYF.

This clone showed up just a few times. This chain links TRBV4-1 with TRBJ2-7; TRBD2 matches at 8 bases. The germline V gene has CDR1 MGHRA and CDR2 YSYEKL. This CDR3 comprises 14 residues. V lost 3 bases, J lost 4 bases, and 5 bases stayed unmatched. The CDR3 DNA is TGCGCCAGCAGCCAGAGCGGGAGTTCGTACGAGCAGTACTTC. Its protein product is CASSQSGSSYEQYF.

The chain joins TRBV6-4 to TRBJ2-5, with 9 bases lining up with TRBD1. Germline V gene sequence: CDR1 MRHNA, CDR2 SNTAGT. V was clipped by 0 bases and J by 2 bases; unmatched bases: 7. The CDR3 has 17 residues. The chain's CDR3 is CASSDSSSGTGQETQYF. The CDR3 nucleotides read TGTGCCAGCAGTGACTCGTCCTCCGGGACAGGGCAAGAGACCCAGTACTTC.

In its sample, this clone was seen once. The CDR3 sequence: CASSLTGNTGELFF. CDR3 in DNA: TGTGCCAGCAGTTTGACAGGGAACACCGGGGAGCTGTTTTTT. V usage is TRBV6-1 and J usage is TRBJ2-2, with a possible D match to TRBD1 (6 bases). CDR1 MNHNS and CDR2 SASEGT come from the germline V gene. Deletions cut 5 bases from V and 1 base from J, with 8 bases between. The CDR3 runs to 14 residues.

The chain carries TRBV4-3 and TRBJ1-2; the D is unclear. The CDR3 is 14 residues long. With 1 base removed from V and 7 bases from J, the gap between germline ends came to 13 bases. CDR1 LGHNA and CDR2 YSLEER come from the germline V gene. The CDR3 loop is CASSQVGGSGGYTF. DNA of the CDR3: TGCGCCAGCAGCCAAGTGGGAGGATCGGGTGGCTACACCTTC.

The V and J genes are TRBV18 and TRBJ1-4; D not certain. Germline-derived CDR1 and CDR2 are KGHSH and LQKENI. The CDR3 is 14 residues long. The V end was cut by 0 bases, the J end by 6 bases, with 8 bases between. The CDR3: CASSPPTEDEKLFF. The CDR3 region has the DNA TGTGCCAGCTCACCACCCACAGAAGATGAAAAACTGTTTTTT.

The gene calls are TRBV11-2 and TRBJ2-3; D is unclear. Trimming took off 6 bases at V and 0 bases at J, with 13 bases between the two ends. Germline CDR1 reads SGHAT; CDR2 reads FQNNGV. The CDR3 length is 15 residues. The CDR3 DNA reads as TGTGCCAGCAGTCCCACCCCAAGGAGCACAGATACGCAGTATTTT. It yields the protein CASSPTPRSTDTQYF. Using reference TRBV11-2 and TRBJ2-3 for the parts outside the CDR3, the full variable domain is EAGVAQSPRYKIIEKRQSVAFWCNPISGHATLYWYQQILGQGPKLLIQFQNNGVVDDSQLPKDRFSAERLKGVDSTLKIQPAKLEDSAVYLCASSPTPRSTDTQYFGPGTRLTVL.

The genes are TRBV13 and TRBJ2-5, with 11 bases lining up with TRBD1. Germline V gene lookup returns CDR1 PRHDT and CDR2 FYEKMQ (reference sequence). V was clipped by 5 bases and J by 5 bases; unmatched bases: 19. This CDR3 spans 19 amino acids. The CDR3 DNA reads TGTGCCAGCAGCCCGGAGGGGGACAGGGGGACGAGGGGTCGGGAGACCCAGTACTTC. Its translation is CASSPEGDRGTRGRETQYF.